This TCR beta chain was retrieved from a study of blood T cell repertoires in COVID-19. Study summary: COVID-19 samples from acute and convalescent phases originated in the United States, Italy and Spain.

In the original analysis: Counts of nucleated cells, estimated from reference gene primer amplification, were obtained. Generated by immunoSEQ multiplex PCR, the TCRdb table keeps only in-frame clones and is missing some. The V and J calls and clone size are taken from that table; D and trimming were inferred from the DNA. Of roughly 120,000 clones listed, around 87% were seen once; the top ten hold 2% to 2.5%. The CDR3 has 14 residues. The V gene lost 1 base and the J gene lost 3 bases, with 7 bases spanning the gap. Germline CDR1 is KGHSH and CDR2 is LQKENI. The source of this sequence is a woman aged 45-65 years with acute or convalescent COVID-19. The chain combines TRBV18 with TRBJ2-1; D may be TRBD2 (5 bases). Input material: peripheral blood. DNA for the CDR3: TGTGCCAGCTCACCACGACGGGACTACAATGAGCAGTTCTTC. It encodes CASSPRRDYNEQFF.